What follows are 10 T cell receptor beta chains derived from one specimen sequenced in a study of beta chain features in type 1 diabetes. TCRB transcripts that were expressed got sequenced, as all of the isolated RNA had been reverse transcribed. The method was immunoSEQ multiplex PCR; TCRdb's version includes in-frame clones alone and lacks a portion of them. In the table there are 70,000 to 90,000 clones, 30% to 35% of which are singletons. The sequenced material came from stem cell memory CD4+ T cells from blood. Receptors originate from a woman aged 18-35 years in good health.

This rearrangement joins TRBV19 to TRBJ1-5; D gene ambiguous. Trimming left V 0 bases short and J 11 bases short, with 17 bases between. The germline V gene encodes CDR1 LNHDA and CDR2 SQIVND (reference sequence). The CDR3 is 15 amino acids. This CDR3 reads CASSIDLAGGRAQHF. The DNA of the CDR3 is TGTGCCAGTAGTATAGATCTGGCGGGCGGACGGGCCCAGCATTTT. Filled out from reference TRBV19 and TRBJ1-5, the complete variable domain reads DGGITQSPKYLFRKEGQNVTLSCEQNLNHDAMYWYRQDPGQGLRLIYYSQIVNDFQKGDIAEGYSVSREKKESFPLTVTSAQKNPTAFYLCASSIDLAGGRAQHFGDGTRLSIL.

V gene TRBV5-8 combines with J gene TRBJ2-3; no definite D call. V was trimmed by 1 base and J by 0 bases, leaving 12 bases between them. Per the germline V gene, CDR1 is SGHTS and CDR2 is YDEGEE. CDR3 length: 16 amino acids. CDR3: CASSLLRRPSTDTQYF. The CDR3 bases are TGTGCCAGCAGCTTGCTGCGGCGGCCTAGCACAGATACGCAGTATTTT.

The J gene is TRBJ1-4, the V gene TRBV5-1; D gene ambiguous. The CDR3 runs 14 residues. Germline V gene lookup returns CDR1 SGHRS and CDR2 YFSETQ. V was clipped by 0 bases and J by 4 bases, with 7 bases between them. CDR3 amino acids: CASSLAGNNEKLFF. DNA of the CDR3: TGCGCCAGCAGCTTGGCCGGGAATAATGAAAAACTGTTTTTT.

The chain couples TRBV4-1 to TRBJ2-1, with TRBD2 identical over 11 bases. The CDR3 has 18 amino acids. Germline V CDR1 and CDR2: MGHRA, YSYEKL. V lost 1 base to trimming and J lost 4 bases; unmatched junction nucleotides: 9. The DNA of the CDR3 is TGCGCCAGCAGCCAAGTTCTTAGCGGGAGGGCCCAGTACAATGAGCAGTTCTTC. This translates into CASSQVLSGRAQYNEQFF.

This chain joins TRBV30 and TRBJ2-7; 10 nucleotides match TRBD2. The germline CDR1 and CDR2 sequences are GTSNPN and SVGIG (reference sequence). This CDR3 comprises 14 residues. Trimming removed 5 bases from V and 5 bases from J; junction bases left unmatched: 9. CDR3 region: CAWGSSGRLDEQYF. CDR3 sequence (DNA): TGTGCCTGGGGAAGTAGCGGGAGGCTGGACGAGCAGTACTTC. Complete variable domain (other parts from reference TRBV30 and TRBJ2-7): SQTIHQWPATLVQPVGSPLSLECTVEGTSNPNLYWYRQAAGRGLQLLFYSVGIGQISSEVPQNLSASRPQDRQFILSSKKLLLSDSGFYLCAWGSSGRLDEQYFGPGTRLTVT.

This clone turned up a few times. The V gene is TRBV11-2, the J gene TRBJ2-7; D uncertain. CDR1 SGHAT and CDR2 FQNNGV come from the germline V gene. This CDR3 region has 12 residues. The germline V and J ends were trimmed by 0 bases and 6 bases, with 6 bases remaining between them. The CDR3 sequence is CASSLEAGEQYF. CDR3 nucleotides: TGTGCCAGCAGCTTAGAAGCCGGCGAGCAGTACTTC.

This clone has just a few counts. The V gene is TRBV4-2, the J gene TRBJ1-1; D is unclear. Germline values: CDR1 LGHNA, CDR2 YNFKEQ. The CDR3 runs to 13 residues. Trimming shortened V by 7 bases and J by 6 bases, and 15 bases separated the two germline ends. CDR3 loop: CASTTQVGAEAFF. The CDR3 DNA sequence: TGTGCCAGCACAACACAAGTCGGGGCTGAAGCTTTCTTT.

This clone was picked up one time. This rearrangement joins TRBV7-9 to TRBJ1-5; the match to TRBD1 covers 7 bases. The CDR3 covers 15 residues. CDR1 is SEHNR and CDR2 is FQNEAQ in the germline V gene (reference sequence). Trimming cost V 5 bases and J 2 bases; bases outside gene matches: 6. CDR3 amino acids: CASSKGQRGNQPQHF. CDR3 DNA sequence: TGTGCCAGCAGCAAGGGACAGAGAGGCAATCAGCCCCAGCATTTT.

This clone was counted a single time. The gene calls are TRBV30 and TRBJ2-7; D is possibly TRBD1 (6 bases). Trimming shortened V by 5 bases and J by 2 bases, and 10 bases separated the two germline ends. Germline V CDR1 and CDR2: GTSNPN, SVGIG (reference sequence). This CDR3 spans 12 amino acids. The CDR3 DNA reads TGTGCCTGGGGACAGCTAACCTACGAGCAGTACTTC. This gives the protein CAWGQLTYEQYF.

The chain recombines TRBV9 with TRBJ2-5; unclear D gene. V shed 0 bases and J shed 5 bases, with 11 bases lying between them. Germline CDR1 is SGDLS and CDR2 is YYNGEE. The CDR3 covers 14 residues. CDR3 amino acids: CASSVEFFSETQYF. The CDR3 DNA is TGTGCCAGCAGCGTAGAATTCTTCAGTGAGACCCAGTACTTC.